Below are 23 T cell receptor beta chains sequenced from a single sample in a study of CD8+CD57+ T cells in acquired aplastic anemia. Genomic DNA constituted the template upon which TCR beta VDJ and CDR3 profiling was performed. In TCRdb, the reads were re-called with MiXCR into one record per CDR3 protein. The sample records about 220,000 distinct CDR3 sequences, almost 35% being singletons. The sequencing sample was made of sorted CD4+, CD8+, or CD8+CD57+ T cells (not recorded which) from PBMCs. Receptors were obtained from a human donor in good health, serving as a control.

This clonotype appeared many times. J is TRBJ2-1 and V is TRBV20-1; weak D call: TRBD2 (6 bases). V lost 6 bases to trimming and J lost 4 bases, with 19 bases between them. The CDR3 extends over 15 amino acids. Germline loops: CDR1 DFQATT, CDR2 SNEGSKA (reference sequence). The CDR3 reads CSAAGPTSGYNEQFF. The CDR3 DNA is TGCAGTGCCGCGGGACCCACGTCGGGTTACAATGAGCAGTTCTTC.

This clonotype was counted between two and nine times. V is TRBV5-1 and J is TRBJ2-3; 14 bases line up with TRBD2. The CDR3 spans 20 residues. Trimming removed 4 bases from V and 4 bases from J; junction bases left unmatched: 17. CDR1 SGHRS and CDR2 YFSETQ come from the germline V gene. This chain's CDR3 is CASSPLGLAGVRVRADTQYF. CDR3 sequence (DNA): TGCGCCAGCAGCCCCCTGGGACTAGCGGGAGTACGGGTGCGCGCAGATACGCAGTATTTT.

A remark on this clonotype: The junction differs from germline at one of its ends, possibly a read error. The gene calls are TRBV25-1 and TRBJ1-1, with 7 bases lining up with TRBD1. CDR3 size: 13 residues. CDR1 MGHDK and CDR2 SYGVNS come from the germline V gene. The CDR3 loop is CSPERGGSPAAFF. The CDR3 DNA is TGCAGTCCAGAGAGAGGGGGCTCCCCTGCGGCTTTCTTT. Full variable domain (remainder filled in from reference TRBV25-1 and TRBJ1-1): EADIYQTPRYLVIGTGKKITLECSQTMGHDKMYWYQQDPGMELHLIHYSYGVNSTEKGDLSSESTVSRIRTEHFPLTLESARPSHTSQYLCSPERGGSPAAFFGQGTRLTVV.

The chain combines TRBV6-4 with TRBJ2-1; no firm D call. The V gene lost 5 bases and the J gene lost 1 base, with 12 bases spanning the gap. The germline V gene encodes CDR1 MRHNA and CDR2 SNTAGT. The CDR3 has 15 amino acids. The CDR3 sequence is CASSHEDRSYNEQFF. CDR3 DNA sequence: TGTGCCAGCAGTCACGAAGATAGATCCTACAATGAGCAGTTCTTC.

This clonotype has a count of ten or more. V and J are TRBV7-2 and TRBJ2-7; TRBD2 aligns across 7 bases. CDR1 is SGHTA and CDR2 is FQGNSA in the germline V gene. The length of the CDR3 is 16 residues. After removal of 5 bases from V and 3 bases from J, the junction contained 13 bases not matched to a gene. The DNA of the CDR3 is TGTGCCAGCAGCCCAAGCATCCTAGCGGAGAGCTACGAGCAGTACTTC. Encoded protein: CASSPSILAESYEQYF.

Regarding this clonotype: This CDR3 fails to terminate in the conserved phenylalanine or tryptophan, so it likely reflects a read error. CDR3 nucleotides: TGTGCCAGCAGCCTAGGGTCGACAGCTTCCTACGAGCAGTACTCC. Its translation is CASSLGSTASYEQYS. This chain connects TRBV7-2 to TRBJ2-7, with D tentatively TRBD1 (5 bases). This CDR3 comprises 15 residues. V was shortened by 5 bases and J by 1 base, with 15 bases between the two germline ends. Germline CDR1 and CDR2: SGHTA and FQGNSA.

This chain links TRBV9 with TRBJ1-1; D ambiguous. Germline V gene lookup returns CDR1 SGDLS and CDR2 YYNGEE. Trimming pared 3 bases from V and 5 bases from J, leaving 14 bases between. This CDR3 spans 14 amino acids. The CDR3 sequence is CASSGLDRITEAFF. CDR3 in DNA: TGTGCCAGCAGCGGATTGGACCGAATAACTGAAGCTTTCTTT.

This clonotype was seen ten or more times. The chain carries TRBV12-3 or TRBV12-4 and TRBJ2-3, with D unclear. CDR3 length equals 12 residues. V was pared by 3 bases and J by 1 base, with 2 bases between. CDR3 DNA sequence: TGTGCCAGCAGTTTCGGCACAGATACGCAGTATTTT. Translating it yields CASSFGTDTQYF.

The chain links TRBV3-1 to TRBJ1-2, with D perhaps TRBD1 (6 bases). The CDR3 is 16 amino acids. Per germline, CDR1 LGHDT and CDR2 YNNKEL (reference sequence). V was cut by 0 bases and J by 4 bases, with 15 bases left in between. The CDR3 is CASSQDVTGLSYGYTF. The CDR3 bases are TGTGCCAGCAGCCAAGATGTTACAGGGCTTAGCTATGGCTACACCTTC.

V gene TRBV9 combines with J gene TRBJ2-5; 9 bases are a match to TRBD1. J was trimmed by 4 bases and V by 7 bases; bases with no gene match: 5. Germline lookup yields CDR1 SGDLS and CDR2 YYNGEE. CDR3 length: 13 amino acids. CDR3 in amino acids: CASSRTGAETQYF. The CDR3 nucleotides read TGTGCCAGCTCAAGGACAGGGGCAGAGACCCAGTACTTC.

Concerning this clonotype itself: It may be a read error: a sequence one base away is much more abundant. Here the CDR3 DNA reads TGTGCCAGCAGCTTTGACACCCAAGGGACCCAGTACTTC. It codes for CASSFDTQGTQYF. J is TRBJ2-5 and V is TRBV19; the D is unclear. CDR1 is LNHDA, CDR2 SQIVND, per germline (reference sequence). The CDR3 extends over 13 amino acids.

The chain employs TRBV20-1 and TRBJ1-4; 8 nucleotides agree with TRBD1. J gave up 4 bases and V 6 bases, and 10 bases lay outside the gene matches. The germline V gene has CDR1 DFQATT and CDR2 SNEGSKA (reference sequence). The CDR3 is made up of 15 amino acids. In DNA, the CDR3 is TGCAGTGCGCCCGAGACAGGGGAAAATAATGAAAAACTGTTTTTT. Residues: CSAPETGENNEKLFF.

Details on this clonotype: Mismatch with germline at one junction end may stem from a read error. The V and J genes are TRBV14 and TRBJ2-5; TRBD2 aligns across 12 bases. The CDR3 contains 15 residues. Germline V CDR1 and CDR2: SGHDN, FVKESK. In nucleotides, the CDR3 is TGTCCCAGCAGGTTACTAGCGGGAGGTTTAAAGACCCAGTACTTC. It is translated as CPSRLLAGGLKTQYF. Full variable domain (outside the CDR3, taken from reference TRBV14 and TRBJ2-5): EAGVTQFPSHSVIEKGQTVTLRCDPISGHDNLYWYRRVMGKEIKFLLHFVKESKQDESGMPNNRFLAERTGGTYSTLKVQPAELEDSGVYFCPSRLLAGGLKTQYFGPGTRLLVL.

CDR3 region: CATSAQGSTDTQYF. The CDR3 nucleotides are TGTGCCACCAGTGCGCAGGGGAGCACAGATACGCAGTATTTT. The chain joins TRBV24-1 to TRBJ2-3; maybe TRBD1 (6 bases). The V end was cut by 5 bases, the J end by 0 bases, with 8 bases between. The CDR3 runs to 14 residues. Germline V gene lookup returns CDR1 KGHDR and CDR2 SFDVKD.

This clonotype has ten or more counts. The V gene is TRBV4-1, the J gene TRBJ2-7, with 10 bases fitting TRBD1. In germline, CDR1 is MGHRA, CDR2 YSYEKL. CDR3 length equals 15 residues. The J segment lost 5 bases and the V segment lost 6 bases, leaving 10 bases of the junction unmatched. Here the CDR3 DNA reads TGCGCCAGCAGGGCGACCGGGACAGGGGACAACGAGCAGTACTTC. Its protein is CASRATGTGDNEQYF.

This clonotype was seen repeatedly, ten times or more. CDR3 nucleotide sequence: TGTGCCAGCTTCAGTGCGGGGGCGGGGGGGACCCAGTACTTC. This gives the protein CASFSAGAGGTQYF. This rearrangement joins TRBV2 to TRBJ2-5, with 8 positions matching TRBD2. V was pared by 8 bases and J by 7 bases, with 12 bases of the junction left unmatched. Germline V gene data show CDR1 as SNHLY and CDR2 as FYNNEI. CDR3 length equals 14 residues.

V and J are TRBV10-2 and TRBJ2-5, with D perhaps being TRBD1 or TRBD2 (5 bases each). This CDR3 is 13 amino acids long. Deletions cut 4 bases from V and 7 bases from J, with 13 bases between. CDR1 WSHSY and CDR2 SAAADI come from the germline V gene. CDR3 protein: CASSGTGLGTQYF. The CDR3 nucleotides are TGCGCCAGCAGTGGTACAGGACTGGGGACCCAGTACTTC.

This clonotype turned up a few times. The chain couples TRBV12-3 or TRBV12-4 to TRBJ2-7, with D possibly being TRBD1 or TRBD2 (6 bases each). The CDR3 covers 16 residues. V was trimmed by 3 bases and J by 2 bases, leaving 17 bases between them. The CDR3 DNA sequence: TGTGCCAGCAGTTTTATGGCGGGGCAGGGGACCTACGAGCAGTACTTC. It specifies CASSFMAGQGTYEQYF.

V gene TRBV9 combines with J gene TRBJ1-3; tentative D call: TRBD1 (5 bases). Germline V gene sequence: CDR1 SGDLS, CDR2 YYNGEE. The CDR3 runs to 15 residues. The V and J ends lost 1 base and 3 bases respectively, with 11 bases between them. CDR3 in DNA: TGTGCCAGCAGCGTATCAGGGTCTGTTGGAAACACCATATATTTT. It specifies CASSVSGSVGNTIYF.

This clonotype showed up many times. The rearrangement joins TRBV20-1 to TRBJ2-3; 14 nucleotides line up with TRBD2. The CDR3 is 17 residues long. Losses at the gene ends were 3 bases for V and 1 base for J; bases not matched to a gene: 6. Per the germline V gene, CDR1 is DFQATT and CDR2 is SNEGSKA (reference sequence). CDR3 residues: CSASGTSGGGGTDTQYF. Here the CDR3 DNA reads TGCAGTGCTAGCGGGACTAGCGGGGGTGGGGGCACAGATACGCAGTATTTT.

In its sample, this clonotype was seen a few times. The rearrangement joins TRBV24-1 to TRBJ2-1; no reliable D call. Germline V gene data show CDR1 as KGHDR and CDR2 as SFDVKD. V dropped 11 bases and J dropped 2 bases, with 12 bases sitting between them. CDR3 length: 13 residues. The DNA for the CDR3 is TGTGCCAGACGGCTAGGCACCTACAATGAGCAGTTCTTC. It codes for CARRLGTYNEQFF.

V and J are TRBV19 and TRBJ2-1, with TRBD1 matching over 9 bases. Trimming removed 8 bases from V and 6 bases from J; junction bases left unmatched: 8. The CDR3 runs to 14 residues. Germline lookup yields CDR1 LNHDA and CDR2 SQIVND (reference sequence). Here the CDR3 reads CASGLRDRANEQFF. DNA of the CDR3: TGTGCCAGTGGACTCCGGGACAGGGCCAATGAGCAGTTCTTC.

This chain uses TRBV5-1 with TRBJ2-7; unclear D gene. The ends were cut back, 3 bases at V and 2 bases at J, with 18 bases in the middle. Germline V CDR1 and CDR2: SGHRS, YFSETQ. The CDR3 spans 16 residues. The CDR3 coding sequence is TGCGCCAGCAGCTCCAAACCGGGCCTAACTGCCTACGAGCAGTACTTC. It codes for CASSSKPGLTAYEQYF.